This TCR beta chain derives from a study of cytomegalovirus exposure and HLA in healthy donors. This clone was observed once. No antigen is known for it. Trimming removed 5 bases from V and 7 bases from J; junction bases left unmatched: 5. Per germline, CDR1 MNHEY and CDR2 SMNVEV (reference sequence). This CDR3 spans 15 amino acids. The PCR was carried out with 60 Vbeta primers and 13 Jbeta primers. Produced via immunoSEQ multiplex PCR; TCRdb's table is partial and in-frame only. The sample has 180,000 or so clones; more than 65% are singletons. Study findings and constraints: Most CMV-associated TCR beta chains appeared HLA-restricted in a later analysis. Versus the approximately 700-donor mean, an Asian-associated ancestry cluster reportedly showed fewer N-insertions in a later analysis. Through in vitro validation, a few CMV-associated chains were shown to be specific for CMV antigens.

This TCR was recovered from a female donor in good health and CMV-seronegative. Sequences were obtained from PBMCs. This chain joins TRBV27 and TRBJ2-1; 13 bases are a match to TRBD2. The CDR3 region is CASSPGTSGKNEQFF. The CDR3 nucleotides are TGTGCCAGCAGTCCAGGGACTAGCGGGAAGAATGAGCAGTTCTTC.